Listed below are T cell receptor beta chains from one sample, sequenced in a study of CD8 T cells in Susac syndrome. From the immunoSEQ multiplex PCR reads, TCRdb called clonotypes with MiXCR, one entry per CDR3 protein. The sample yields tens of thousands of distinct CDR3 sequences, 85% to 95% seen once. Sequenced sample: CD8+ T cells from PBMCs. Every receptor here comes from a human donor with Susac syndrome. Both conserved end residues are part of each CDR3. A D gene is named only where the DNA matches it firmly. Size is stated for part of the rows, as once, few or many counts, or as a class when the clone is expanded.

CDR3nt: TGTGCCTGGAGTGGGGACACCGGGGAGCTGTTTTTT
CDR3aa: CAWSGDTGELFF
abundance: -
j_gene: TRBJ2-2
d_gene: -
v_gene: TRBV30

CDR3nt: TGTGCCAGTAGTGTTGCGAAATATGGCTACACCTTC
CDR3aa: CASSVAKYGYTF
abundance: -
j_gene: TRBJ1-2
d_gene: -
v_gene: TRBV19

CDR3nt: TGTGCCAGCAGCAAACTAGCGGACCAAGAGACCCAGTACTTC
CDR3aa: CASSKLADQETQYF
abundance: -
j_gene: TRBJ2-5
d_gene: TRBD2
v_gene: TRBV27

CDR3nt: TGTGCCAGCAGCCAACGGAGGAGTAGCTCCTACGAGCAGTACTTC
CDR3aa: CASSQRRSSSYEQYF
abundance: -
j_gene: TRBJ2-7
d_gene: -
v_gene: TRBV3-1

CDR3nt: TGCGCCAGCAGCCAAGTACGTACCACCTACGAGCAGTACTTC
CDR3aa: CASSQVRTTYEQYF
abundance: -
j_gene: TRBJ2-7
d_gene: -
v_gene: TRBV4-1

CDR3nt: TGTGCCAGCAGTGACGAAGGAGGCACAGATACGCAGTATTTT
CDR3aa: CASSDEGGTDTQYF
abundance: -
j_gene: TRBJ2-3
d_gene: -
v_gene: TRBV6-4

CDR3nt: TGTGCCACCAGTGATCCTTTTAGCGGGAGGGTAACAGATACGCAGTATTTT
CDR3aa: CATSDPFSGRVTDTQYF
abundance: -
j_gene: TRBJ2-3
d_gene: TRBD2
v_gene: TRBV24-1

CDR3nt: TGCAGTGCTAGAGCACTACGGGAAAGCTCCTACAATGAGCAGTTCTTC
CDR3aa: CSARALRESSYNEQFF
abundance: -
j_gene: TRBJ2-1
d_gene: -
v_gene: TRBV20-1

CDR3nt: TGCAGTGCTTCCACCGGCCTCGCCTACAATGAGCAGTTCTTC
CDR3aa: CSASTGLAYNEQFF
abundance: -
j_gene: TRBJ2-1
d_gene: -
v_gene: TRBV20-1

CDR3nt: TGCGCCAGCAGCTATAGGACTAGCGGGTGGCATGAGCAGTTCTTC
CDR3aa: CASSYRTSGWHEQFF
abundance: -
j_gene: TRBJ2-1
d_gene: TRBD2
v_gene: TRBV5-1

CDR3nt: TGTGCCATCGTTGGGGGGAGTGAGCAGTTCTTC
CDR3aa: CAIVGGSEQFF
abundance: -
j_gene: TRBJ2-1
d_gene: -
v_gene: TRBV7-9

CDR3nt: TGTGCCAGCAGCCACCCGACTAGCGGGCGGTCCCGGGAGACCCAGTACTTC
CDR3aa: CASSHPTSGRSRETQYF
abundance: -
j_gene: TRBJ2-5
d_gene: TRBD2
v_gene: TRBV13

CDR3nt: TGTGCCAGCTCGCCGTACGTCGGGTCCTACAATGAGCAGTTCTTC
CDR3aa: CASSPYVGSYNEQFF
abundance: -
j_gene: TRBJ2-1
d_gene: -
v_gene: TRBV18

CDR3nt: TGTGCCAGCAGCCAATTTCTGAACGTGGATATAGGCAATGAGCAGTTCTTC
CDR3aa: CASSQFLNVDIGNEQFF
abundance: once
j_gene: TRBJ2-1
d_gene: -
v_gene: TRBV14

CDR3nt: TGTGCCACCGGGCCGGCGGAAGTCAATCAGCCCCAGCATTTT
CDR3aa: CATGPAEVNQPQHF
abundance: -
j_gene: TRBJ1-5
d_gene: -
v_gene: TRBV24-1

CDR3nt: TGTGCCAGCAGTTACCCGCGGGAGTGGAGCACAGATACGCAGTATTTT
CDR3aa: CASSYPREWSTDTQYF
abundance: -
j_gene: TRBJ2-3
d_gene: TRBD2
v_gene: TRBV6-7

CDR3nt: TGCAGCGTTACGACTAGCGGGAACAATGAGCAGTTCTTC
CDR3aa: CSVTTSGNNEQFF
abundance: -
j_gene: TRBJ2-1
d_gene: TRBD2
v_gene: TRBV29-1

CDR3nt: TGTGCCACCAGCAGAGATCGACTAGCGGGAGGTACAGATACGCAGTATTTT
CDR3aa: CATSRDRLAGGTDTQYF
abundance: once
j_gene: TRBJ2-3
d_gene: TRBD2
v_gene: TRBV15

CDR3nt: TGTGCCAGCAGCCCGTACGGGGGCGGTGCCGCTGCTGGGGCCAACGTCCTGACTTTC
CDR3aa: CASSPYGGGAAAGANVLTF
abundance: -
j_gene: TRBJ2-6
d_gene: -
v_gene: TRBV7-9

CDR3nt: TGTGCCAGCAGCGTAGGGAGGGACGGGTACGAGCAGTACTTC
CDR3aa: CASSVGRDGYEQYF
abundance: -
j_gene: TRBJ2-7
d_gene: -
v_gene: TRBV9

CDR3nt: TGTGCCAGCAGCTCCGGACAGATCCAGGGTGAGCAGTTCTTC
CDR3aa: CASSSGQIQGEQFF
abundance: -
j_gene: TRBJ2-1
d_gene: -
v_gene: TRBV5-4

CDR3nt: TGCAGTGCTAACGATGAGCAGTTCTTC
CDR3aa: CSANDEQFF
abundance: -
j_gene: TRBJ2-1
d_gene: -
v_gene: TRBV20-1

CDR3nt: TGCAGTGCCACGGGGGGGACCAACACAGATACGCAGTATTTT
CDR3aa: CSATGGTNTDTQYF
abundance: once
j_gene: TRBJ2-3
d_gene: TRBD2
v_gene: TRBV20-1

CDR3nt: TGTGCCAGCAGCCACTCTCCGGGGACAGCTTACGAGCAGTACTTC
CDR3aa: CASSHSPGTAYEQYF
abundance: -
j_gene: TRBJ2-7
d_gene: TRBD1
v_gene: TRBV11-2

CDR3nt: TGTGCCAGCAGAATCACGAGTTCCTCGGGCACCGGGGAGCTGTTTTTT
CDR3aa: CASRITSSSGTGELFF
abundance: once
j_gene: TRBJ2-2
d_gene: -
v_gene: TRBV12-3/TRBV12-4

CDR3nt: TGTGCCAGCAGCTTAGGGGCTGCGGGAGGGCCCTTAGATACGCAGTATTTT
CDR3aa: CASSLGAAGGPLDTQYF
abundance: once
j_gene: TRBJ2-3
d_gene: TRBD2
v_gene: TRBV13

CDR3nt: TGCGCCAGCAGCTTTGGTCGACAGGCCTCGAACACCGGGGAGCTGTTTTTT
CDR3aa: CASSFGRQASNTGELFF
abundance: once
j_gene: TRBJ2-2
d_gene: -
v_gene: TRBV4-1

CDR3nt: TGCAGTGCTAGTGACTATGGCTACACCTTC
CDR3aa: CSASDYGYTF
abundance: -
j_gene: TRBJ1-2
d_gene: -
v_gene: TRBV20-1

CDR3nt: TGCAGTGCGCCACTGGACGGATCCTACGAGCAGTACTTC
CDR3aa: CSAPLDGSYEQYF
abundance: -
j_gene: TRBJ2-7
d_gene: -
v_gene: TRBV20-1

CDR3nt: TGTGCCAGCAGCTTCCCGACAGGGGCAGATCTCAATGAGCAGTTCTTC
CDR3aa: CASSFPTGADLNEQFF
abundance: -
j_gene: TRBJ2-1
d_gene: TRBD1
v_gene: TRBV13

CDR3nt: TGCAGTGCTACTCACAGGGGAGCAGAGACCCAGTACTTC
CDR3aa: CSATHRGAETQYF
abundance: -
j_gene: TRBJ2-5
d_gene: TRBD1
v_gene: TRBV20-1

CDR3nt: TGTGCCAGCAGTTTAGGCAGCTCTGGGGCCAACGTCCTGACTTTC
CDR3aa: CASSLGSSGANVLTF
abundance: -
j_gene: TRBJ2-6
d_gene: -
v_gene: TRBV27